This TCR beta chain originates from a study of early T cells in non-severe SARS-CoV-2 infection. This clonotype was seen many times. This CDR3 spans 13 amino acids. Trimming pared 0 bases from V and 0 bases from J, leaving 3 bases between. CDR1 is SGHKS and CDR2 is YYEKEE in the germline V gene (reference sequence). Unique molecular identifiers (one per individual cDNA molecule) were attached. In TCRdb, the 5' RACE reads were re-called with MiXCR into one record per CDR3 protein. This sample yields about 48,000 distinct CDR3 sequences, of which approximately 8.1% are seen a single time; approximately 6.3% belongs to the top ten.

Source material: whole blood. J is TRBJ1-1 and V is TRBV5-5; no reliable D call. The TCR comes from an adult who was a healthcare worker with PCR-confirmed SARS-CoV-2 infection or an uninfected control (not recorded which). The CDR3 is CASSLVVNTEAFF. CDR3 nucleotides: TGTGCCAGCAGCTTGGTAGTGAACACTGAAGCTTTCTTT.